This TCR beta chain was sequenced during a study of regulatory T cells in long-lasting Graves disease. Time point in this sample: newly diagnosed GD, antithyroid drugs for less than 3 months. There was RNA extracted from PBMCs, and the TCR library was made from it. Findings and caveats of the study: Not thyroid tissue but only peripheral blood was studied.

This clonotype was counted many times. No antigen is known for it. With iRepertoire HTBI primers and Arm-PCR of CDR3 regions, TCR beta libraries were built. TCRdb passed the multiplex PCR reads through MiXCR, listing each CDR3 protein once. This sample has some 500,000 distinct CDR3 sequences, with approximately 13% found just once. The CDR3 runs 15 residues. V was clipped by 7 bases and J by 3 bases, with 19 bases between them. The germline gives CDR1 SNHLY, CDR2 FYNNEI. The sample was also reused in another study, on T cells in Graves' hyperthyroidism and ophthalmopathy. From that report: Uncontrolled infections, other autoimmune diseases, pregnancy or lactation led to exclusion of patients. The TCR CDR3 was amplified in a first-round RT-PCR using the HTBI primer set.

This sequence originates from a man aged 25 to 40 with Graves disease. The sequences come from peripheral blood mononuclear cells (PBMCs), collected at new diagnosis, from a patient treated with antithyroid drugs. The genes are TRBV2 and TRBJ2-7, with D maybe TRBD1 (5 bases). The DNA for the CDR3 is TGTGCCAGCACGAATACAAACCTTAGGGGCTACGAGCAGTACTTC. Translating it yields CASTNTNLRGYEQYF.